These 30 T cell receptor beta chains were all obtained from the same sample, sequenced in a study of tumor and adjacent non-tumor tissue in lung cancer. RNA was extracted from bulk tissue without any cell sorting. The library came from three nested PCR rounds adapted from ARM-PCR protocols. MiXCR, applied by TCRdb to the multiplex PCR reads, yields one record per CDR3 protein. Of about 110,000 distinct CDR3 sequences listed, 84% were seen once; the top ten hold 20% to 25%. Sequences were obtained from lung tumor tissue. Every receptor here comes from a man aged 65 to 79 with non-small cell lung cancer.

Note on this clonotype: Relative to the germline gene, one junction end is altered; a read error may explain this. CDR3 sequence: CASSYLQRVRNDQFF. In nucleotides, the CDR3 is TGTGCCAGCAGTTACCTACAGAGGGTAAGGAATGATCAGTTCTTC. The chain carries TRBV6-5 and TRBJ2-1; D possibly corresponds to TRBD2 (5 bases). Germline CDR1 reads MNHEY; CDR2 reads SVGAGI. CDR3 length: 15 amino acids.

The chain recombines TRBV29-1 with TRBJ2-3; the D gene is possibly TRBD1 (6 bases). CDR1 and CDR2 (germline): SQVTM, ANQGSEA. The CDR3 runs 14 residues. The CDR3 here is CIIDRPQGTDTQYF. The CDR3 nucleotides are TGCATCATCGACAGGCCACAGGGCACAGATACGCAGTATTTT.

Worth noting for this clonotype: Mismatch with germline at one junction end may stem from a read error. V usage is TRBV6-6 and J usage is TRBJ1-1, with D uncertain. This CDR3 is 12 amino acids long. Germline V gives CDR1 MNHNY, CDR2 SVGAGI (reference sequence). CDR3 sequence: CASRLPDIEASF. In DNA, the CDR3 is TGTGCCAGCAGGCTACCCGACATTGAAGCTTCCTTT.

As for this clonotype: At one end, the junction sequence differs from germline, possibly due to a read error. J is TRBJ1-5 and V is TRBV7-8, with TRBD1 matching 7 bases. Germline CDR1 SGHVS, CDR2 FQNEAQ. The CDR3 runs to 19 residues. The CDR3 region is CASSLFRGWRQGNNLPQHF. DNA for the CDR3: TGTGCCAGCAGCTTATTTAGGGGGTGGAGACAGGGAAATAATCTGCCCCAGCATTTT.

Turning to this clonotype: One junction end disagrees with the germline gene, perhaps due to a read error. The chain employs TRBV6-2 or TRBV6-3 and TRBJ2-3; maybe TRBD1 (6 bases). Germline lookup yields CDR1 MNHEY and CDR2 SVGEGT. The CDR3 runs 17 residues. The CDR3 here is CVSSSGSGQPGTDTQYF. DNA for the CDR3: TGTGTCAGCAGTTCGGGATCAGGACAGCCTGGCACAGATACGCAGTATTTT.

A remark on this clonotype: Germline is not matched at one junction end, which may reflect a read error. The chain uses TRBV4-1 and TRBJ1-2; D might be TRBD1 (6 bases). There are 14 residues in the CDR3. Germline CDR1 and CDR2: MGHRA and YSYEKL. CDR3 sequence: CASNQGGIPLGYTF. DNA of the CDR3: TGCGCCAGCAACCAAGGGGGGATACCTTTAGGCTACACCTTC.

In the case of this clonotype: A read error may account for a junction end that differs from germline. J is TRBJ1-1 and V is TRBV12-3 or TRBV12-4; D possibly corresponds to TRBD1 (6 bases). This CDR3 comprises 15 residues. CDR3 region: CACSGKGGLNTEAFF. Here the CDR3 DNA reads TGTGCCTGCAGTGGAAAGGGGGGCTTGAACACTGAAGCTTTCTTT.

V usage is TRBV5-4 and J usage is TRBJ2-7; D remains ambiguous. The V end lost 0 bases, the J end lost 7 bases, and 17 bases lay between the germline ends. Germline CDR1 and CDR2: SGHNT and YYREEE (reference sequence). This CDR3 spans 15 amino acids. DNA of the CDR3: TGTGCCAGCAGCTTGGAGGTAGTGGTGGATCGGGAGCAGTACTTC. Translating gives CASSLEVVVDREQYF.

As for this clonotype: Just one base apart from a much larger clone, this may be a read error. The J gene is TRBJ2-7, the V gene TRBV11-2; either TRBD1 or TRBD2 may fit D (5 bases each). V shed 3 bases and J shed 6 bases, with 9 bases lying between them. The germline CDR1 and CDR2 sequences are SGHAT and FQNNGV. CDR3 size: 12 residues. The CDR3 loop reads CASSFVRGEQYF. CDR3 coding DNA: TGTGCCAGCAGCTTTGTGAGGGGCGAGCAGTACTTC.

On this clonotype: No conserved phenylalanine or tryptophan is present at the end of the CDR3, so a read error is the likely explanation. CDR3 coding DNA: TGTGCCAGCTCACAAAAGTCGGACACTGAAGCTTTCTCT. Encoded protein: CASSQKSDTEAFS. V and J are TRBV18 and TRBJ1-1; D gene ambiguous. Germline V gives CDR1 KGHSH, CDR2 LQKENI. V was shortened by 4 bases and J by 3 bases, with 9 bases between the two germline ends. This CDR3 is built from 13 residues.

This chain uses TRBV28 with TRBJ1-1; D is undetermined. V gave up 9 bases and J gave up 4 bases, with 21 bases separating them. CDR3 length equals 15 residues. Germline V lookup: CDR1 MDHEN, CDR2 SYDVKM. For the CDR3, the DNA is TGTGCCAGTAGCGGGAATGAGATTGGTACCACTGAAGCTTTCTTT. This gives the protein CASSGNEIGTTEAFF. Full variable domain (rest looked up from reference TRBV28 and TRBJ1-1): DVKVTQSSRYLVKRTGEKVFLECVQDMDHENMFWYRQDPGLGLRLIYFSYDVKMKEKGDIPEGYSVSREKKERFSLILESASTNQTSMYLCASSGNEIGTTEAFFGQGTRLTVV.

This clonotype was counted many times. The CDR3 here is CASSLEGLEDEQYF. The CDR3 DNA reads as TGTGCCAGCAGCTTAGAGGGACTGGAGGACGAGCAGTACTTC. The V call is TRBV7-8, the J call TRBJ2-7; tentative D call: TRBD2 (6 bases). The CDR3 extends over 14 amino acids. CDR1 is SGHVS and CDR2 is FQNEAQ in the germline V gene. The germline V and J ends were trimmed by 1 base and 5 bases, with 12 bases remaining between them.

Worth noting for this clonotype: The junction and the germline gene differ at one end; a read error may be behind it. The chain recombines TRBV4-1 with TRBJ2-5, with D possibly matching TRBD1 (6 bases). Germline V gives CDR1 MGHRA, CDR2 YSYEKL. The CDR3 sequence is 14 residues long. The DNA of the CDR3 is TGCACCAACAGCCAACAATGGGGGCAAGAGACCCAGTATTTC. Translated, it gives CTNSQQWGQETQYF.

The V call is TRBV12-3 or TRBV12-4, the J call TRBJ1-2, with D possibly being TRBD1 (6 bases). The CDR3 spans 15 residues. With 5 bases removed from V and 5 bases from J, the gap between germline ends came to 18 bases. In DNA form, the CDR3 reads TGTGCCAGCAGTGCCCGGGACATGGATAGTTATGGCTACACCTTC. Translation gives CASSARDMDSYGYTF.

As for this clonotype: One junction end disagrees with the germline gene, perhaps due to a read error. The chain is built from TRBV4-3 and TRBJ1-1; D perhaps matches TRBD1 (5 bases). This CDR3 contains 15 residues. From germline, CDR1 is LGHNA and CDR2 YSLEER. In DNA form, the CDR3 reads TGCGCCAGCAGCCCAATATACAGGTGGAACATTGAAGCTTTCTTT. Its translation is CASSPIYRWNIEAFF.

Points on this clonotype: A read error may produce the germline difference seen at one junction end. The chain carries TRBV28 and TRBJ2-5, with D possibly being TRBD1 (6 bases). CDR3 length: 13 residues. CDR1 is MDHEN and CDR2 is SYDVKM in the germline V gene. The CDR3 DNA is TGTGCCAGCAGCCCCCGGGACACAGACATTATGGACTTC. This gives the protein CASSPRDTDIMDF.

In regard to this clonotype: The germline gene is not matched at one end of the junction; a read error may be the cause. CDR3 protein: CASGQGLAGSGSDTRYF. In DNA, the CDR3 is TGTGCCAGTGGCCAAGGACTAGCGGGGTCGGGATCAGATACGCGGTATTTT. This chain connects TRBV11-3 to TRBJ2-3; TRBD2 matches 12 bases. CDR3 size: 17 residues. Germline V CDR1 and CDR2: SGHNT, YENEEA.

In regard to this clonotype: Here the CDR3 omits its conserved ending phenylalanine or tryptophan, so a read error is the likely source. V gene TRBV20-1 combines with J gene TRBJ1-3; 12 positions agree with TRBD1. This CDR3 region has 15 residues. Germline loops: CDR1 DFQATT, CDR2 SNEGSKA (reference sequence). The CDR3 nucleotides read TGCAGTGCTGGGACAGGGGGCAGCTCTGGAAACACGATATATTCT. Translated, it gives CSAGTGGSSGNTIYS.

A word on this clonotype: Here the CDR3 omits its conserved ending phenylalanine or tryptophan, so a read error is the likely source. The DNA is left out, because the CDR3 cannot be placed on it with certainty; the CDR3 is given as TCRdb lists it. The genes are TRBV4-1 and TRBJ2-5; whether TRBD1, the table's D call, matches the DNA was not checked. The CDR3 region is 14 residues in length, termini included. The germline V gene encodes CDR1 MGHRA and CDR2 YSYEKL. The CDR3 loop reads CACSQQWGQETQNL.

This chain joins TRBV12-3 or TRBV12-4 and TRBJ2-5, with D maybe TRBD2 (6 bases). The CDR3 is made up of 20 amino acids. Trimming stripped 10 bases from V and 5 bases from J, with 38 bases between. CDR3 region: CATRKSDHPTSGLPQETQYF. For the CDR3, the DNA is TGTGCCACCAGAAAAAGCGATCACCCGACTAGTGGGCTTCCCCAGGAGACCCAGTACTTC.

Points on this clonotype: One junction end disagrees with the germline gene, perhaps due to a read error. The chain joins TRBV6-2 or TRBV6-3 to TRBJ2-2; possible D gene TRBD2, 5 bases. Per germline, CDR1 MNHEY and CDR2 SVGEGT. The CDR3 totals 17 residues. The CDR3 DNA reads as TGTGCCAGTAGTTACCCAATAGGGCCCGCTCTGGCCGGGAAGCTGTTTTTT. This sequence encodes CASSYPIGPALAGKLFF.

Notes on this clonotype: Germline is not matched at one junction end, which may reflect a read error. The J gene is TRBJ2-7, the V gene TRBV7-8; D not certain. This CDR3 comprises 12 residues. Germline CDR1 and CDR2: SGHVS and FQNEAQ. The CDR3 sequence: CANSFTRYEQYF. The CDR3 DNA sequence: TGTGCCAACAGCTTCACAAGATACGAGCAGTACTTC.

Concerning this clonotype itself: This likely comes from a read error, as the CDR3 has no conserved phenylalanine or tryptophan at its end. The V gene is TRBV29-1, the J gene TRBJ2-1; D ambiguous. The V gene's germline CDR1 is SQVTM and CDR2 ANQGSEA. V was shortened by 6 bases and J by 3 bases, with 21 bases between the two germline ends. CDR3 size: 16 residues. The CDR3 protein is CSVEEVPYRDYNEQFI. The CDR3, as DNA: TGCAGCGTCGAGGAAGTCCCCTATCGTGACTACAATGAGCAGTTCATC.

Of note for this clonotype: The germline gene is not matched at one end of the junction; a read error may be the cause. This chain's CDR3 is CASSFGGLALIDTQYF. The CDR3 DNA sequence: TGTGCCAGTAGCTTCGGGGGGCTAGCATTAATAGATACGCAGTATTTT. V and J are TRBV11-2 and TRBJ2-3; a possible D gene is TRBD2 (7 bases). Germline V gives CDR1 SGHAT, CDR2 FQNNGV. There are 16 residues in the CDR3.

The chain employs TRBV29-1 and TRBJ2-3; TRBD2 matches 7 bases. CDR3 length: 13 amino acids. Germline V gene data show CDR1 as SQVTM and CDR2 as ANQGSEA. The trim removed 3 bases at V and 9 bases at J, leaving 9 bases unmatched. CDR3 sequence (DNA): TGCAGCGTTGATCGTCTAGCGGAAATGACGCAGTATTTT. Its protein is CSVDRLAEMTQYF.

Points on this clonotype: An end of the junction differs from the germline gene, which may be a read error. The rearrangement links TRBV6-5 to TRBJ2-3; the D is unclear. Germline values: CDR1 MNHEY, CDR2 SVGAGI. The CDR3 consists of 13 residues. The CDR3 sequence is CASSYPQGDMQYF. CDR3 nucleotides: TGTGCCAGTAGTTACCCACAAGGAGATATGCAGTATTTT.

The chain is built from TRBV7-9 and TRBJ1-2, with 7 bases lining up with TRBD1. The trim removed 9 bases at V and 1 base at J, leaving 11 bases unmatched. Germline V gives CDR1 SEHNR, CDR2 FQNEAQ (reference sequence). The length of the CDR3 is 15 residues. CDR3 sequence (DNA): TGTGCCAGTAGCGTCAATCAGGGGGATAACTATGGCTACACCTTC. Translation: CASSVNQGDNYGYTF.

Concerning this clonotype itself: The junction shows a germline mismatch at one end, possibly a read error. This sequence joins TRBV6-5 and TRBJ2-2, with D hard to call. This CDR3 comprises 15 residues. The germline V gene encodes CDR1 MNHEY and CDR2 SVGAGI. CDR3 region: CTSSYTIGGTGELFF. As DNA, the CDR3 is TGCACCAGCAGTTACACCATTGGCGGAACCGGGGAGCTGTTTTTT.

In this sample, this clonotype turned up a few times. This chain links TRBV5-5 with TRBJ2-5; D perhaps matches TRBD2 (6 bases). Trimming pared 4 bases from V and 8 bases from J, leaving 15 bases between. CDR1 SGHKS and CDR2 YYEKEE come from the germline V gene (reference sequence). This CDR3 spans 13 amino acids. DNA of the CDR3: TGTGCCAGCAGCCTCTGGGGGGAAGTAACCCAGTACTTC. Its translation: CASSLWGEVTQYF.

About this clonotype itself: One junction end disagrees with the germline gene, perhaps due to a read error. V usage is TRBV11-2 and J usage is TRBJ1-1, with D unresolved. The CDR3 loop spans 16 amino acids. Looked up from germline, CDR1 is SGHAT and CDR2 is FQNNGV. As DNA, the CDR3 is TGTGCCAGCGGCTTAGTGGAGGTGGGGATGAACACTGAAGCTTTCTTT. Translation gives CASGLVEVGMNTEAFF.